This TCR beta chain was obtained from a study of shared clonotypes between healthy human individuals. Study context: Each donor's CD4 naive and CD4 memory cells filled three plates apiece, CD8 naive two, and CD8 memory one.

Naive CD8 cells were CD45RO-negative, positively selected for CCR7, excluding terminally differentiated effector memory CD45RA+ cells. This CDR3 contains 13 residues. Trimming took off 2 bases at V and 3 bases at J, with 4 bases between the two ends. Germline CDR1 is SEHNR and CDR2 is FQNEAQ (reference sequence). Sequenced by immunoSEQ multiplex PCR; TCRdb stores in-frame clones only, minus some. The sample has about 2.2 million clones, about 94% seen once. The sequenced material came from naive CD8+ T cells from PBMCs. This rearrangement joins TRBV7-9 to TRBJ2-2; D unclear. This receptor was taken from a man aged 18 to 35 in good health. Some clones in this sample may be carry-over from other donors' samples. The CDR3 reads CASSLPYTGELFF. Written as DNA, the CDR3 is TGTGCCAGCAGCTTACCATACACCGGGGAGCTGTTTTTT.